This T cell receptor beta chain is drawn from a study of CD8+ T cells in alopecia areata. The junction had 1 base not matched to a gene; V was cut back by 0 bases and J by 4 bases. The CDR3 has 15 amino acids. CDR1 and CDR2 from the germline V gene are LNHDA and SQIVND (reference sequence). Turning to this clone: Its antigen remains unknown.

In each case, RNA was isolated and then reverse transcribed into cDNA as the sequencing template. Only in-frame clones appear in the TCRdb table, and some are missing; sequencing was by immunoSEQ multiplex PCR. This sample has 130,000 to 150,000 clones, with around 49% found just once. Study-level findings and limits: Clonality in lesional scalp, especially alopecia totalis/universalis, exceeded that of normal scalp.

J is TRBJ2-1 and V is TRBV19, with TRBD1 matching over 9 bases. This sample comprised CD4+ T cells sorted from blood, obtained at week 0. The sequence was collected from a human donor with alopecia areata. The CDR3 DNA reads TGTGCCAGTAGTATAGATGGGACAGGGTACAATGAGCAGTTCTTC. Translated: CASSIDGTGYNEQFF.